One sample yielded the 30 T cell receptor beta chains listed below, sequenced in a study of blood T cell repertoires in COVID-19. Sequencing used immunoSEQ multiplex PCR; TCRdb keeps in-frame clones, though not all of them. This table holds over 80,000 clones, 91% found once. Sequencing was performed on peripheral blood. All receptors derive from a human donor with active COVID-19. The donor label of this sample is uncertain.

The genes are TRBV27 and TRBJ2-4; 7 bases are shared with TRBD2. V lost 8 bases and J lost 3; bases outside the gene matches: 7. Germline V gene data show CDR1 as MNHEY and CDR2 as SMNVEV (reference sequence). The CDR3 extends over 14 amino acids. The CDR3 region is CASPGGWVKNIQYF. The CDR3 coding sequence is TGTGCCAGCCCCGGGGGGTGGGTCAAAAACATTCAGTACTTC.

This chain connects TRBV5-1 to TRBJ1-3; 10 bases map to TRBD1. With 2 bases clipped from V and 7 bases from J, the junction kept 9 bases outside the gene matches. From germline, CDR1 is SGHRS and CDR2 YFSETQ. This CDR3 is built from 16 residues. The CDR3 region is CASSFDRGQEANTIYF. As DNA, the CDR3 is TGCGCCAGCAGCTTTGACAGGGGGCAAGAGGCCAACACCATATATTTT.

A single count supports this clone. The chain has TRBV27 and TRBJ1-6, with TRBD1 matching over 7 bases. V dropped 6 bases and J dropped 7; count of bases not matched to a gene: 15. This CDR3 has 17 residues. Germline V lookup: CDR1 MNHEY, CDR2 SMNVEV (reference sequence). In DNA form, the CDR3 reads TGTGCCAGCAGCTTACAGGGGCCCCTCTTGGGGAATTCACCCCTCCACTTT. It codes for CASSLQGPLLGNSPLHF.

This clone was seen a single time. V usage is TRBV5-6 and J usage is TRBJ1-2; tentative D call: TRBD1 (5 bases). CDR3 size: 15 residues. Trimming cost V 4 bases and J 1 base, with 14 bases left between them. Germline lookup yields CDR1 SGHDT and CDR2 YYEEEE. CDR3 in DNA: TGTGCCAGCAGCCGGCGGAACAGGCTTAACTATGGCTACACCTTC. The encoded protein is CASSRRNRLNYGYTF.

The genes are TRBV15 and TRBJ1-1; D unclear. The CDR3 is made up of 14 amino acids. The germline gives CDR1 LNHNV, CDR2 YYDKDF (reference sequence). Trimming took off 0 bases at V and 0 bases at J, with 5 bases between the two ends. CDR3 sequence (DNA): TGTGCCACCAGCAGAGATACGGTGAACACTGAAGCTTTCTTT. It translates to CATSRDTVNTEAFF.

The chain recombines TRBV6-5 with TRBJ1-2, with unresolved D. This CDR3 region has 14 residues. V lost 0 bases, J lost 4 bases, and 9 bases lay in between. The germline gives CDR1 MNHEY, CDR2 SVGAGI. CDR3 coding DNA: TGTGCCAGCAGTTACTCGATGCCCGGCTATGGCTACACCTTC. It translates to CASSYSMPGYGYTF.

The table lists this clone with a few counts. The J gene is TRBJ1-3, the V gene TRBV10-3; 7 bases are shared with TRBD1. J gave up 0 bases and V 3 bases, and 11 bases lay outside the gene matches. Germline CDR1 is ENHRY and CDR2 is SYGVKD. The CDR3 is 18 residues long. The CDR3 sequence is CAISEGAGGQSSGNTIYF. Written as DNA, the CDR3 is TGTGCCATCAGTGAAGGGGCAGGGGGGCAGAGCTCTGGAAACACCATATATTTT.

The chain is built from TRBV19 and TRBJ2-1; 12 positions match TRBD2. Unmatched junction bases numbered 9, after V lost 3 bases and J lost 9 bases. Germline values: CDR1 LNHDA, CDR2 SQIVND (reference sequence). This CDR3 contains 16 residues. Here the CDR3 DNA reads TGTGCCAGTAGTATCGGCCTAGCGGGGGGGCCGGGTGAGCAGTTCTTC. Amino acid sequence: CASSIGLAGGPGEQFF.

This clone has just one count. This chain links TRBV5-4 with TRBJ2-3, with 9 bases aligning to TRBD2. This CDR3 is built from 18 residues. Germline assignment: CDR1 SGHNT and CDR2 YYREEE (reference sequence). Trimming cost V 0 bases and J 0 bases; bases outside gene matches: 8. The CDR3 sequence: CASSLEPAGGLSTDTQYF. The CDR3 DNA reads as TGTGCCAGCAGCTTGGAGCCAGCGGGGGGCCTTAGCACAGATACGCAGTATTTT.

J is TRBJ1-1 and V is TRBV28, with TRBD1 matching over 8 bases. The CDR3 covers 14 residues. The V segment lost 8 bases and the J segment 5 bases; nucleotides outside the gene matches: 10. In germline, CDR1 is MDHEN, CDR2 SYDVKM. CDR3 sequence reads: CASRVRGPRTEAFF. The CDR3 DNA follows: TGTGCCAGCCGTGTCAGGGGGCCAAGGACTGAAGCTTTCTTT.

The chain recombines TRBV13 with TRBJ2-7, with a possible D match to TRBD1 (6 bases). Germline CDR1 and CDR2: PRHDT and FYEKMQ (reference sequence). V lost 0 bases, J lost 1 base, and 13 bases lay in between. The CDR3 consists of 16 residues. The CDR3 DNA reads as TGTGCCAGCAGCTTAGGAGCGGCAGGGGTTTCCTACGAGCAGTACTTC. Translation: CASSLGAAGVSYEQYF.

The chain carries TRBV4-2 and TRBJ2-7, with 9 positions matching TRBD2. Germline assignment: CDR1 LGHNA and CDR2 YNFKEQ. Trimming cost V 4 bases and J 5 bases; bases outside gene matches: 12. The CDR3 extends over 16 amino acids. This CDR3 is CASSPRGAGGRDEQYF. CDR3 in DNA: TGTGCCAGCAGCCCCCGAGGAGCGGGGGGCCGGGACGAGCAGTACTTC.

This clone was observed a handful of times. This specimen includes other DNA sequences encoding the same CDR3. The chain recombines TRBV5-6 with TRBJ2-7; 7 bases line up with TRBD1. Germline-derived CDR1 and CDR2 are SGHDT and YYEEEE. The CDR3 has 14 residues. Trimming took 0 bases from V and 4 from J; bases not matched to a gene: 4. This CDR3 reads CASSLGQGRYEQYF. CDR3 DNA sequence: TGTGCCAGCAGCTTGGGACAGGGAAGGTACGAGCAGTACTTC.

This rearrangement joins TRBV5-1 to TRBJ1-1; TRBD1 matches at 7 bases. The CDR3 is made up of 16 amino acids. Germline CDR1 is SGHRS and CDR2 is YFSETQ. J was trimmed by 5 bases and V by 0 bases; bases with no gene match: 10. The CDR3 sequence: CASSLAAGTDGTEAFF. The CDR3 DNA follows: TGCGCCAGCAGCTTGGCCGCCGGGACAGACGGGACTGAAGCTTTCTTT.

V is TRBV7-2 and J is TRBJ2-3, with 9 bases fitting TRBD2. CDR3 length: 17 amino acids. Trimming took 0 bases from V and 3 from J; bases not matched to a gene: 7. Germline CDR1 is SGHTA and CDR2 is FQGNSA. CDR3 in DNA: TGTGCCAGCAGCTTAGCTTTTAGCGGGGGATGGACAGATACGCAGTATTTT. Its protein is CASSLAFSGGWTDTQYF.

The chain couples TRBV7-8 to TRBJ2-5; D is uncertain. Germline V gives CDR1 SGHVS, CDR2 FQNEAQ. This CDR3 contains 15 residues. Trimming left V 0 bases short and J 0 bases short, with 8 bases between. Here the CDR3 reads CASSLARGNQETQYF. The CDR3 DNA follows: TGTGCCAGCAGCTTAGCTCGCGGCAACCAAGAGACCCAGTACTTC. The variable domain in full, with the rest retrieved from reference TRBV7-8 and TRBJ2-5, is GAGVSQSPRYKVAKRGQDVALRCDPISGHVSLFWYQQALGQGPEFLTYFQNEAQLDKSGLPSDRFFAERPEGSVSTLKIQRTQQEDSAVYLCASSLARGNQETQYFGPGTRLLVL.

The chain employs TRBV19 and TRBJ2-3, with TRBD2 identical over 13 bases. CDR3 length: 16 amino acids. Trimming cost V 4 bases and J 3 bases; bases outside gene matches: 4. Germline V CDR1 and CDR2: LNHDA, SQIVND (reference sequence). The CDR3 region is CASSTGTSGVTDTQYF. For the CDR3, the DNA is TGTGCCAGTAGTACCGGGACTAGCGGGGTGACAGATACGCAGTATTTT.

This clone showed up just a few times. This chain links TRBV14 with TRBJ1-4; tentative D call: TRBD1 (5 bases). This CDR3 is 17 amino acids long. V was pared by 4 bases and J by 4 bases, with 19 bases between. Germline V gene data show CDR1 as SGHDN and CDR2 as FVKESK. The CDR3 here is CASSRGLGGAFNEKLFF. In DNA, the CDR3 is TGTGCCAGCAGCCGGGGACTCGGAGGGGCGTTTAATGAAAAACTGTTTTTT.

As regards this clone: The same CDR3 can be traced to other DNA sequences in this sample. The J gene is TRBJ2-3, the V gene TRBV7-3; 7 bases map to TRBD2. The germline V gene has CDR1 SGHTA and CDR2 FQGTGA. The CDR3 length is 14 residues. Trimming at V came to 8 bases and at J to 1 base, leaving 6 bases not matched to a gene. The chain's CDR3 is CASSLAARTDTQYF. The CDR3 nucleotides read TGTGCCAGCTCCCTAGCGGCTCGCACAGATACGCAGTATTTT.

V gene TRBV27 combines with J gene TRBJ2-7; D gene uncertain. Germline CDR1 is MNHEY and CDR2 is SMNVEV (reference sequence). This CDR3 comprises 14 residues. Trimming cost V 5 bases and J 0 bases, with 11 bases left between them. The chain's CDR3 is CASSPRSDSYEQYF. CDR3 sequence (DNA): TGTGCCAGCAGTCCCAGAAGCGACTCCTACGAGCAGTACTTC.

The chain joins TRBV5-1 to TRBJ1-1; D unresolved. V lost 3 bases and J lost 5, with 20 bases in between. This CDR3 comprises 16 residues. Germline assignment: CDR1 SGHRS and CDR2 YFSETQ. The CDR3 loop reads CASSSSVAGLGTEAFF. In DNA, the CDR3 is TGCGCCAGCAGCTCCTCCGTTGCGGGTTTGGGTACTGAAGCTTTCTTT.

The chain couples TRBV2 to TRBJ2-7, with 8 bases lining up with TRBD1. Trimming cost V 7 bases and J 0 bases; bases outside gene matches: 5. CDR3 size: 14 residues. Germline V lookup: CDR1 SNHLY, CDR2 FYNNEI. Here the CDR3 DNA reads TGTGCCAGCACCCCTGACAGGGGCTCCTACGAGCAGTACTTC. This gives the protein CASTPDRGSYEQYF.

This chain links TRBV5-5 with TRBJ2-7; TRBD2 aligns across 7 bases. CDR1 is SGHKS and CDR2 is YYEKEE in the germline V gene (reference sequence). Unmatched junction bases numbered 8, after V lost 4 bases and J lost 4 bases. The CDR3 totals 14 residues. In DNA, the CDR3 is TGTGCCAGCAGCACCGTACCTAGCGGTTACGAGCAGTACTTC. It codes for CASSTVPSGYEQYF.

The chain is built from TRBV9 and TRBJ1-1, with D unclear. The CDR3 spans 14 residues. CDR1 is SGDLS, CDR2 YYNGEE, per germline. The V end lost 2 bases, the J end lost 1 base, and 9 bases lay between the germline ends. The DNA of the CDR3 is TGTGCCAGCAGCGTCCGGGGTGAGAACACTGAAGCTTTCTTT. Amino acids: CASSVRGENTEAFF.

The chain recombines TRBV9 with TRBJ2-1; TRBD1 matches 10 bases. This CDR3 contains 14 residues. The trim removed 2 bases at V and 5 bases at J, leaving 1 base unmatched. Looked up from germline, CDR1 is SGDLS and CDR2 is YYNGEE. Written as DNA, the CDR3 is TGTGCCAGCAGCGTTGGACAGGGGGACAATGAGCAGTTCTTC. It translates to CASSVGQGDNEQFF.

This chain uses TRBV5-1 with TRBJ2-5, with D possibly matching TRBD2 (6 bases). This CDR3 is built from 18 residues. Between the trimmed V and J ends, which lost 1 base and 0 bases, there was a span of 19 bases. Germline CDR1 and CDR2: SGHRS and YFSETQ. The CDR3 reads CASSLFQLSGTDQETQYF. CDR3 bases: TGCGCCAGCAGCTTGTTCCAGCTTTCCGGGACTGACCAAGAGACCCAGTACTTC.

This chain connects TRBV2 to TRBJ2-3; 8 nucleotides agree with TRBD1. The CDR3 is 16 amino acids. The germline CDR1 and CDR2 sequences are SNHLY and FYNNEI. V gave up 6 bases and J gave up 0 bases; unmatched junction bases: 8. CDR3 sequence reads: CASSPAGTGSTDTQYF. The DNA for the CDR3 is TGTGCCAGCAGCCCCGCCGGGACAGGAAGCACAGATACGCAGTATTTT.

Only one count was recorded for this clone. The chain joins TRBV28 to TRBJ2-3, with TRBD2 identical over 7 bases. The V and J ends lost 3 bases and 3 bases, in that order; junction bases with no gene match: 9. Germline CDR1 and CDR2: MDHEN and SYDVKM. This CDR3 comprises 16 residues. This chain's CDR3 is CASSFTGGVGTDTQYF. CDR3 coding DNA: TGTGCCAGCAGTTTCACGGGGGGAGTTGGGACAGATACGCAGTATTTT.

The CDR3 DNA is TGTGCCACCAGCAGGGATTCTGGACCTAGGGGCCATGAGCAGTTCTTC. Translation gives CATSRDSGPRGHEQFF. The J gene is TRBJ2-1, the V gene TRBV15, with D possibly TRBD1 on 5 matching bases. Per the germline V gene, CDR1 is LNHNV and CDR2 is YYDKDF (reference sequence). Trimming left V 3 bases short and J 8 bases short, with 20 bases between. This CDR3 has 16 residues.

The chain couples TRBV6-5 to TRBJ2-3; TRBD2 matches at 11 bases. The junction had 8 bases not matched to a gene; V was cut back by 6 bases and J by 6 bases. The CDR3 sequence is 15 residues long. Germline lookup yields CDR1 MNHEY and CDR2 SVGAGI. The CDR3 sequence: CASSDVRLAGDTQYF. The DNA of the CDR3 is TGTGCCAGCAGCGACGTTAGACTAGCGGGGGATACGCAGTATTTT.